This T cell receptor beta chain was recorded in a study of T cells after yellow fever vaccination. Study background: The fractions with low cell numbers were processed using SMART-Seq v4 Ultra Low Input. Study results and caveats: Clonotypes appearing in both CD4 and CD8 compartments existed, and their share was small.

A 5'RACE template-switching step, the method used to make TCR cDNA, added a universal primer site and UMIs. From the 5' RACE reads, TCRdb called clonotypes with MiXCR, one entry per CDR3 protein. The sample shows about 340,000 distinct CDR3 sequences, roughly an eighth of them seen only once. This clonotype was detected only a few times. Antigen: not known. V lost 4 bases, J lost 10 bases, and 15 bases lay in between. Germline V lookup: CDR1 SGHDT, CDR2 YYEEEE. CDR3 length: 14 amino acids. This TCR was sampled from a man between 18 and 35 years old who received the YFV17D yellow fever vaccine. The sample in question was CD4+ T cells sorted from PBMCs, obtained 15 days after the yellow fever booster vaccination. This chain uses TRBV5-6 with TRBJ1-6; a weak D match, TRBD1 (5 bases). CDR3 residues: CASSLRDSGSPLHF. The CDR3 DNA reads TGTGCCAGCAGCCTCCGGGACTCAGGATCACCCCTCCACTTT.